This T cell receptor beta chain is drawn from a study of spatial heterogeneity in lung cancer. Every cDNA TCR molecule received its own unique molecular identifier. TCRdb re-derived calls from the 5' RACE reads in MiXCR, one entry per CDR3 protein. The sample carries about 45,000 distinct CDR3 sequences, about 12% recorded once. In germline, CDR1 is MDHEN, CDR2 SYDVKM. V was cut by 8 bases and J by 5 bases, with 12 bases left in between. CDR3 length equals 13 residues. This sample's time point: sample taken at primary tumor resection. Unsorted whole RNA samples from tumor, nontumor lung or frozen PBMC were sequenced.

Sequences were derived from PBMCs, sampled at surgery. The receptor was derived from a female donor with early-stage non-small cell lung cancer. The chain joins TRBV28 to TRBJ1-4; D gene uncertain. The CDR3: CASQSGGNEKLFF. The CDR3 DNA reads as TGTGCCAGCCAATCTGGAGGGAATGAAAAACTGTTTTTT. The variable domain in full, with the rest retrieved from reference TRBV28 and TRBJ1-4, is DVKVTQSSRYLVKRTGEKVFLECVQDMDHENMFWYRQDPGLGLRLIYFSYDVKMKEKGDIPEGYSVSREKKERFSLILESASTNQTSMYLCASQSGGNEKLFFGSGTQLSVL.